The TCR beta chain described here comes from a study of blood T cell repertoires in COVID-19 (dated by TCRdb to about 2020). About the investigation overall: Samples from collaborators originated in the United States, Italy and Spain and spanned both the acute and convalescent phases of COVID-19. Where available, HLA class I and class II types were taken from metadata supplied by the sample provider and were not determined by assay-based typing. Samples were obtained from the ongoing ImmuneRACE study (first 160 participants) and from 1,000 to 1,500 subjects provided by 6 global collaborators. The sample metadata nearly always contained a de-identified subject ID, COVID-19 status, age in years and sex. The repertoires were made available in a free public database intended to serve as a resource for research on the immune response to SARS-CoV-2. The prospective study material was composed of cDNA or gDNA derived from T cells, B-cell-depleted T cells, or PBMCs. Deeply sampled blood TCRbeta repertoires from subjects exposed to, actively infected with, or recovered from COVID-19 were included in the dataset.

TCRbeta CDR3 regions were amplified from genomic DNA by means of the immunoSEQ Assay, a bias-controlled multiplex PCR. Per the original workflow: The number of nucleated cells in each sample was estimated by amplification of reference gene primers within the assay. To quantify the absolute abundance of each unique TCRbeta CDR3 rearrangement, sequence reads were collapsed and filtered. For each sample, productive Simpson clonality was calculated as the square root of Simpson's diversity index across productive rearrangements. TCRdb provides this immuneACCESS table in a form limited to in-frame rearrangements. Some clones are lacking; in checked studies, under half of them reflect an unresolved V gene, and why the rest are absent is not known. The V and J calls and clone size were taken over from that table, and D and trimming were inferred from the DNA. This sample has roughly 350,000 clones in its table, and approximately 81% of those were observed once. Roughly 3.6% of the sample is taken by the ten largest.

The CDR3 runs 13 amino acids, cysteine and phenylalanine included. Only the CDR3 DNA is retained, 39 bases long and in frame from the first base. Via the germline V gene, CDR1 is SNHLY and CDR2 FYNNEI. Trimming leaves V shorter by 4 bases and J shorter by 4 bases, with the junction holding 2 bases beyond the gene matches. Of note for this clone: Its specific antigen is unknown. No per-base quality is available; no much larger clone lies one base away.

Paper-wide results and their limitations: The amount of clinical and demographic metadata varied by source and participant and was provided uncurated.

Collaborating institutions collected whole blood in K2EDTA tubes following their own protocols. For TCRbeta analysis, collaborators shipped samples as frozen whole blood, isolated PBMCs, or DNA extracted from either of those sample types. The sequenced material came from peripheral blood. The chain uses TRBV2 and TRBJ2-5; TRBD1 aligns with 8 central bases. The TCR originated in a woman aged 18 to 35 with acute or convalescent COVID-19. The nucleotide sequence reads as follows: TGTGCCAGCAGTGGGACAGGGCGAGAGACCCAGTACTTC. This codes for CASSGTGRETQYF. Reference TRBV2 and TRBJ2-5 genes cover what lies past the CDR3, so the full variable domain is EPEVTQTPSHQVTQMGQEVILRCVPISNHLYFYWYRQILGQKVEFLVSFYNNEISEKSEIFDDQFSVERPDGSNFTLKIRSTKLEDSAMYFCASSGTGRETQYFGPGTRLLVL.